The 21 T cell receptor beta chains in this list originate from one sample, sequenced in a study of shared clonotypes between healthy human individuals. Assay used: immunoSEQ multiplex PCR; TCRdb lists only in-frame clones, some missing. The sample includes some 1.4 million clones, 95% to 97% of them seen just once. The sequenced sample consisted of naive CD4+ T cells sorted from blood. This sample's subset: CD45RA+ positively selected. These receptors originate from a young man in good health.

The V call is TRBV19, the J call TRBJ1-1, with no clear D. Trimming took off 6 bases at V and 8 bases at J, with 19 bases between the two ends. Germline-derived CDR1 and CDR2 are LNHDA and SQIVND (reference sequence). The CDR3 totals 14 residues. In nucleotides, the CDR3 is TGTGCCAGTAGAACTCCAGGACGTATTAGCGAAGCTTTCTTT. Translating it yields CASRTPGRISEAFF.

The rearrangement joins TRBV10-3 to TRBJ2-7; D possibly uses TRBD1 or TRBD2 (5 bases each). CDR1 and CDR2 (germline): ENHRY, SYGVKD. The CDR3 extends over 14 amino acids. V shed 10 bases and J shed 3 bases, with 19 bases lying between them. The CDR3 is CASTGTASDYEQYF. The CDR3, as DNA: TGTGCCAGCACCGGGACCGCCTCGGACTACGAGCAGTACTTC.

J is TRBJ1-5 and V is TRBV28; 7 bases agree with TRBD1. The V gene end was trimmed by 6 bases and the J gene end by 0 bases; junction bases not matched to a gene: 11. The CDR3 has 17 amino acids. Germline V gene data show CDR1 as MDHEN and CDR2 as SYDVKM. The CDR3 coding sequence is TGTGCCAGCAGCACATACGGGACAGCCTATAGCAATCAGCCCCAGCATTTT. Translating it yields CASSTYGTAYSNQPQHF.

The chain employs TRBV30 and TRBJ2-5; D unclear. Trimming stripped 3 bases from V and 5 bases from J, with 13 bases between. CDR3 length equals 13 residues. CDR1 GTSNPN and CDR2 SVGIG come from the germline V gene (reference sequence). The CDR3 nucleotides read TGTGCCTGGAGCATCAACTTGGGGGAGACCCAGTACTTC. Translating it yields CAWSINLGETQYF.

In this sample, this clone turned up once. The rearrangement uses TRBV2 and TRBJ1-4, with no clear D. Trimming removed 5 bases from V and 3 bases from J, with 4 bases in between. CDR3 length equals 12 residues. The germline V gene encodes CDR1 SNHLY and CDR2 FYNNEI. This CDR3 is CASSRANEKLFF. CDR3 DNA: TGTGCCAGCAGTAGGGCTAATGAAAAACTGTTTTTT.

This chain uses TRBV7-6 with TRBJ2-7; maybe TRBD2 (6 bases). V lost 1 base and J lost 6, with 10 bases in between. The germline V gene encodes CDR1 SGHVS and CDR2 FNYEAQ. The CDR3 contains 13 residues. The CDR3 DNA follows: TGTGCCAGCAGCTTAGTGATCGGGGGCGAGCAGTACTTC. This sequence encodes CASSLVIGGEQYF.

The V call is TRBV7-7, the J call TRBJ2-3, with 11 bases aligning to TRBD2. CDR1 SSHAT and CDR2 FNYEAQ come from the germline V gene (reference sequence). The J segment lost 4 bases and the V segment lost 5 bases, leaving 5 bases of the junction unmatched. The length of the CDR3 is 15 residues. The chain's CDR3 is CASSRTSGSADTQYF. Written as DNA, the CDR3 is TGTGCCAGCAGCCGTACTAGCGGGAGCGCAGATACGCAGTATTTT.

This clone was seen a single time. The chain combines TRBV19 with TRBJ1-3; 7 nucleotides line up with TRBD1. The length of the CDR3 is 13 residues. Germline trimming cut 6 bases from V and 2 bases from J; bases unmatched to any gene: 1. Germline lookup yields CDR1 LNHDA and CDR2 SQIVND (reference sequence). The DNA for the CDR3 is TGTGCCAGTAGGGGGACAGCTGGAAACACCATATATTTT. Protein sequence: CASRGTAGNTIYF. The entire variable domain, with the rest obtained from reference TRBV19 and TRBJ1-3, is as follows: DGGITQSPKYLFRKEGQNVTLSCEQNLNHDAMYWYRQDPGQGLRLIYYSQIVNDFQKGDIAEGYSVSREKKESFPLTVTSAQKNPTAFYLCASRGTAGNTIYFGEGSWLTVV.

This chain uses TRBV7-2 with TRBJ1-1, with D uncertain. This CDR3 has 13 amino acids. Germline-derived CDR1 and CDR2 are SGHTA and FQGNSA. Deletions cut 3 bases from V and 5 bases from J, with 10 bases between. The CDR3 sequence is CASSFNSRTEAFF. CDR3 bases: TGTGCCAGCAGCTTTAACAGTCGGACTGAAGCTTTCTTT. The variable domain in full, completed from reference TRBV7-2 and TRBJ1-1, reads GAGVSQSPSNKVTEKGKDVELRCDPISGHTALYWYRQSLGQGLEFLIYFQGNSAPDKSGLPSDRFSAERTGGSVSTLTIQRTQQEDSAVYLCASSFNSRTEAFFGQGTRLTVV.

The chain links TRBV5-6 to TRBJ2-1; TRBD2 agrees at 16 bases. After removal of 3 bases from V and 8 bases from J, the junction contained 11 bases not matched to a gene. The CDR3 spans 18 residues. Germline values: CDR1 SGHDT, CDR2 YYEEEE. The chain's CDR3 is CASSYPGLAGGPSDEQFF. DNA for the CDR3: TGTGCCAGCAGCTACCCGGGACTAGCGGGAGGGCCTTCAGATGAGCAGTTCTTC.

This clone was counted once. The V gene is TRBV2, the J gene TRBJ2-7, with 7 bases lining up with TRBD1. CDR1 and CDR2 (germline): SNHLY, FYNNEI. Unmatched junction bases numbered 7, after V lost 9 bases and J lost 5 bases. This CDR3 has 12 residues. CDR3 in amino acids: CARNSGTDEQYF. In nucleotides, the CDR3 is TGTGCCAGGAACTCAGGGACAGACGAGCAGTACTTC.

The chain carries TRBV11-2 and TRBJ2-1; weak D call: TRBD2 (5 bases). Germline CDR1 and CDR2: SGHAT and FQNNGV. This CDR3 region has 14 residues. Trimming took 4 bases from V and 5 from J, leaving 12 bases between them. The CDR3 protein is CASSSPRTHNEQFF. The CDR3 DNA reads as TGTGCCAGCAGCTCCCCCCGGACTCACAATGAGCAGTTCTTC.

As DNA, the CDR3 is TGTGCCAGCAGCTTCAGGGTGAACACTGAAGCTTTCTTT. Translated, it gives CASSFRVNTEAFF. This chain links TRBV5-4 with TRBJ1-1; TRBD1 might be the D (5 bases). This CDR3 comprises 13 residues. V was trimmed by 2 bases and J by 0 bases, leaving 5 bases between them. Germline CDR1 reads SGHNT; CDR2 reads YYREEE (reference sequence).

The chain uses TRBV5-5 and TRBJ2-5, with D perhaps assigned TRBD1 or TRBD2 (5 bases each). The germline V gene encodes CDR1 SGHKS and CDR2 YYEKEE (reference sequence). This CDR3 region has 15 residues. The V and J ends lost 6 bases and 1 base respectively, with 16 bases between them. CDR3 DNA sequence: TGTGCCAGCACCCTTCCGGGACCCCCCCAAGAGACCCAGTACTTC. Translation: CASTLPGPPQETQYF.

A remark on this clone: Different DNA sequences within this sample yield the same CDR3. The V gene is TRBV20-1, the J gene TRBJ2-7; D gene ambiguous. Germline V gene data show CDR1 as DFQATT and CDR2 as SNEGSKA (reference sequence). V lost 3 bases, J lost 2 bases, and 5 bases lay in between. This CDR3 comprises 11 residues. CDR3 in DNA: TGCAGTGCTAGTCTAACCTACGAGCAGTACTTC. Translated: CSASLTYEQYF.

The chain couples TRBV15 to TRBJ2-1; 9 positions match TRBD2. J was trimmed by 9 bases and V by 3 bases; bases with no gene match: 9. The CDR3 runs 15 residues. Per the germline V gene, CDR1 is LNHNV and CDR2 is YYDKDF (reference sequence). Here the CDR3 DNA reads TGTGCCACCAGCAGCGCGGGAGGGCTGTTCGGTGAGCAGTTCTTC. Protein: CATSSAGGLFGEQFF.

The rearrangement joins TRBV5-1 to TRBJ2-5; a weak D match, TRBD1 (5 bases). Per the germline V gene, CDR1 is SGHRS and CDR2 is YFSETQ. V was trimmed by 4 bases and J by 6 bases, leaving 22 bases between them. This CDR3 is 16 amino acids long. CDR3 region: CASSPQPDTAGQTQYF. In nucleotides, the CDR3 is TGCGCCAGCAGCCCGCAGCCGGACACCGCCGGGCAGACCCAGTACTTC.

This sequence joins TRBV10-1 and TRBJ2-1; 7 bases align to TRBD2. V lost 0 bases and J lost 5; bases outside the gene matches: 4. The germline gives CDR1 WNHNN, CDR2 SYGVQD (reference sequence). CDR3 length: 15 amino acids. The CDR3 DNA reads TGCGCCAGCAGTGAGTCTGCGGGAGCCCACAATGAGCAGTTCTTC. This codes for CASSESAGAHNEQFF.

The CDR3 reads CASQPGVPPYNEQFF. The CDR3 DNA follows: TGTGCCAGCCAACCGGGAGTGCCTCCCTACAATGAGCAGTTCTTC. The rearrangement joins TRBV27 to TRBJ2-1, with a weak D call TRBD2 (6 bases). The CDR3 sequence is 15 residues long. Per germline, CDR1 MNHEY and CDR2 SMNVEV (reference sequence). The V gene lost 8 bases and the J gene lost 2 bases, with 16 bases spanning the gap.

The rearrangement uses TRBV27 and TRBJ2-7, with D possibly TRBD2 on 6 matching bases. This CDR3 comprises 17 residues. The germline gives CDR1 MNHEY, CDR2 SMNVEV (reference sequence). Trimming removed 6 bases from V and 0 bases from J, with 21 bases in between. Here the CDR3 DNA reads TGTGCCAGCAGCCCATATCAATCTCCGGGACTCTCCTACGAGCAGTACTTC. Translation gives CASSPYQSPGLSYEQYF.

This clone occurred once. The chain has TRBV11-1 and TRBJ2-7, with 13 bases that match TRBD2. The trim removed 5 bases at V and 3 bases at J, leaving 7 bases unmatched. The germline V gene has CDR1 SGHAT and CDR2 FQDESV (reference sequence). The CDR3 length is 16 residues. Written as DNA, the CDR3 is TGTGCCAGCAGCCGAACCCGGACTAGCGGGAGCTACGAGCAGTACTTC. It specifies CASSRTRTSGSYEQYF.